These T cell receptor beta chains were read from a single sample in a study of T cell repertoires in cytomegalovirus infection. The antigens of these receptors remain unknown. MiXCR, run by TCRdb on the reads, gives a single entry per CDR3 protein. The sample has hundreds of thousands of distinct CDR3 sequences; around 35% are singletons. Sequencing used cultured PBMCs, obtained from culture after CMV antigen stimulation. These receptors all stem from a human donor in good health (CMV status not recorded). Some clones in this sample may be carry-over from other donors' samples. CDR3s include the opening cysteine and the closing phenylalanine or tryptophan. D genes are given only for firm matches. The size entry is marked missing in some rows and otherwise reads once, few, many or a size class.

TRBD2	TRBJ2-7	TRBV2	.	TGTGCCAGCAGTGAAGCGGTAGCGGGAGAGGGGGACGAGCAGTACTTC	CASSEAVAGEGDEQYF
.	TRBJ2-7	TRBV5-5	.	TGTGCCAGCAGCTTGTACAGGGTGGCCTACGAGCAGTACTTC	CASSLYRVAYEQYF
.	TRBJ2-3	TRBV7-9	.	TGTGCCAGCAGTCGGGACCCCTCGCGAGATACGCAGTATTTT	CASSRDPSRDTQYF
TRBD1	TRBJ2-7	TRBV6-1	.	TGTGCCAGCAGTGCCTGGGGACAGGAGCGCTCCTACGAGCAGTACTTC	CASSAWGQERSYEQYF
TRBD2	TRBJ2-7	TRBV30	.	TGTGCCTGGAGTGCACACAACACCGGGACTAACTACGAGCAGTACTTC	CAWSAHNTGTNYEQYF
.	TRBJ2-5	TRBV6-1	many	TGTGCCAGCAGTGAAGGTAGTAGACGGATCCAAGAGACCCAGTACTTC	CASSEGSRRIQETQYF
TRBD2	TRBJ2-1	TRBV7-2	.	TGTGCCAGCAGCTTAGCCCTCGCGGGAGGGCCCATCAATGAGCAGTTCTTC	CASSLALAGGPINEQFF
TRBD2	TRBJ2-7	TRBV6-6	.	TGTGCCAGCAGTTACTCGGGGACTAGCGGGAACTACGAGCAGTACTTC	CASSYSGTSGNYEQYF
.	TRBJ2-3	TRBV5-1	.	TGCGCCAGCAGCTTGGTGTTAGCGGCTAGCACAGATACGCAGTATTTT	CASSLVLAASTDTQYF
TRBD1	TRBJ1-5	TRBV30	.	TGTGCCTGGAGCGCAATCAGGGGGTCGGAGCCCCAGCATTTT	CAWSAIRGSEPQHF
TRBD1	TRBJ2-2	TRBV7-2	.	TGTGCCAGCAGCTTGTGGGGGCAGGGGGCAGTCGGGGAGCTGTTTTTT	CASSLWGQGAVGELFF
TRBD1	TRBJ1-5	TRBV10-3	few	TGTGCCATCAGTGGGGGACAGGGGTTAAATCAGCCCCAGCATTTT	CAISGGQGLNQPQHF
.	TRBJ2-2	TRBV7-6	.	TGTGCCAGCAGCCGCAGGGACACCGGGGAGCTGTTTTTT	CASSRRDTGELFF
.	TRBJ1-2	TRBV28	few	TGTGCCAGCAGCTGGGGTTTAGGGTATGGCTACACCTTC	CASSWGLGYGYTF
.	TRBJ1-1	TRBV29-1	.	TGCAGCGTCGAATTTGACACTGAAGCTTTCTTT	CSVEFDTEAFF
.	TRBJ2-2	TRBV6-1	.	TGTGCCAGCAGTGTCAGGGGAAGGACCGGGGAGCTGTTTTTT	CASSVRGRTGELFF
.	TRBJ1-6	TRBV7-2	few	TGTGCCAGCAGCCTCCGGAGGGGAGATTCACCCCTCCACTTT	CASSLRRGDSPLHF
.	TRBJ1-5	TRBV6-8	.	TGTGCCAGCAGTTACCGTGTGGGGAATCAGCCCCAGCAGTTT	CASSYRVGNQPQQF
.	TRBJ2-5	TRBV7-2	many	TGTGCCAGCAGCCCTCAAAGACAGGTCAAAGAGACCCAGTACTTC	CASSPQRQVKETQYF
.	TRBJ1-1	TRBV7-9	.	TGTGCCACCGAGACAGGCTATGAAGCTTTCTTT	CATETGYEAFF
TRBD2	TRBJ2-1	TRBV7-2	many	TGTGCCAGCAGCGTAACTAGCGGGGATTTCAATGAGCAGTTCTTC	CASSVTSGDFNEQFF
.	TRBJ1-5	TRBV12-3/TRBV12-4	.	TGTGCCAGCAGTTTGTTCCATAGCAATCAGCCCCAGCATTTT	CASSLFHSNQPQHF
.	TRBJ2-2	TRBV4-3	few	TGCGCCAGCAGCCAAGAGGCCTTCACCGGGGAGCTGTTTTTT	CASSQEAFTGELFF
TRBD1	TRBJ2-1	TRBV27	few	TGTGCCAGCAGTTTATTAGGACAGGGGTACAATGAGCAGTTCTTC	CASSLLGQGYNEQFF
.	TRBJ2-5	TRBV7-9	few	TGTGCCAGCAGCCGCGGACCCCCCGGGAGCCAGTACTTC	CASSRGPPGSQYF
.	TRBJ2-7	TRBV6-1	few	TGTGCCAGCACAGCTAGACCCGGGGCTATCTACGAGCAGTACTTC	CASTARPGAIYEQYF
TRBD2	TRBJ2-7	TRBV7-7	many	TGTGCCAGCAGCTTTGGAACTAGCGGGCGTACTACCTACGAGCAGTACTTC	CASSFGTSGRTTYEQYF
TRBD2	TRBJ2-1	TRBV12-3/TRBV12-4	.	TGTGCCAGCAGCCAGACTAGCCCGGTGGGCTCCTACAATGAGCAGTTCTTC	CASSQTSPVGSYNEQFF
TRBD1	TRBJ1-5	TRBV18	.	TGTGCCAGCTCACCAGGACAGGGAGGATATCAGCCCCAGCATTTT	CASSPGQGGYQPQHF
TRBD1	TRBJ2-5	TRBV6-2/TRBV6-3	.	TGTGCCAGCAGAACCGACCGGGACAGGGTGGAGACCCAGTACTTC	CASRTDRDRVETQYF
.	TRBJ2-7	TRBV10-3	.	TGTGCCATCAGTGCGGACGGCTCCAGCTCCTACGAGCAGTACTTC	CAISADGSSSYEQYF
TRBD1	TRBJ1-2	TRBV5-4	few	TGTGCCAGCAGCACCCCGGGACAGGGGGCGAACGATGGCTACACCTTC	CASSTPGQGANDGYTF
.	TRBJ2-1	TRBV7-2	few	TGTGCCAGCAGCCGCTGGGGGGATGAGCAGTTCTTC	CASSRWGDEQFF
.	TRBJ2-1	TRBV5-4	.	TGTGCCAGCAGCTTAATTGGGTCTCCCAATGAGCAGTTCTTC	CASSLIGSPNEQFF
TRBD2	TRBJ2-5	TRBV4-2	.	TGTGCCAGCAGCCAATCGGGGGGGATACAAGAGACCCAGTACTTC	CASSQSGGIQETQYF
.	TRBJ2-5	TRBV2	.	TGTGCCAGCGGGAGGGACAGACGACCTACCGAGACCCAGTACTTC	CASGRDRRPTETQYF